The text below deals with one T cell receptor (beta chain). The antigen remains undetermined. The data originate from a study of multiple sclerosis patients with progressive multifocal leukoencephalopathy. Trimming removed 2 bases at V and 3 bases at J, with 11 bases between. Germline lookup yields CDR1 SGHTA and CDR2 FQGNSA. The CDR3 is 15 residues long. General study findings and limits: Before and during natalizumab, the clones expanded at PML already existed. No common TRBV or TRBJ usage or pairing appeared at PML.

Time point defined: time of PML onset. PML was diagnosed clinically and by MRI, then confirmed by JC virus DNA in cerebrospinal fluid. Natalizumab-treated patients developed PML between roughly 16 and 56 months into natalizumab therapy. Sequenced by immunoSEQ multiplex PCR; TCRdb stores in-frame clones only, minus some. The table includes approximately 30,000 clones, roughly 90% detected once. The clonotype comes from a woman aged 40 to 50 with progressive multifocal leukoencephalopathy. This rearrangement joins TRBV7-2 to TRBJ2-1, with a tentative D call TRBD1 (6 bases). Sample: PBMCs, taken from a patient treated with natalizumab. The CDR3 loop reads CASSLQGSLYNEQFF. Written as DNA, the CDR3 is TGTGCCAGCAGCTTACAGGGGTCCCTCTACAATGAGCAGTTCTTC.